These 17 T cell receptor beta chains originate from one sample sequenced in a study of post-analysis software for immune sequencing data. Findings and caveats of the study: Patients had higher frequencies than controls of about five TRBV segments, including TRBV5-6, TRBV5-1 and TRBV20-1.

Their recognized antigens are unknown. Unique-molecular-identifier-tagged TCR beta cDNA libraries were used. TCRdb fed the PCR reads into MiXCR, producing one record per CDR3 protein. The data show 450,000 to 700,000 distinct CDR3 sequences, 44% seen once. Sequenced material: blood. The receptors stem from a girl aged 10 to 17 with multiple sclerosis.

The table lists this clonotype with many counts. The V gene is TRBV7-2, the J gene TRBJ2-3; TRBD2 aligns across 7 bases. V gave up 3 bases and J gave up 7 bases; unmatched junction bases: 4. The CDR3 has 13 residues. The germline CDR1 and CDR2 sequences are SGHTA and FQGNSA. CDR3 region: CASSLGGGNTQYF. The CDR3 DNA sequence: TGTGCCAGCAGCTTGGGGGGGGGGAATACGCAGTATTTT.

The rearrangement links TRBV21-1 to TRBJ2-3. TRBV21-1 is a documented pseudogene. CDR3 length equals 15 residues. CDR3 loop: CASSKGTVATDTQYF. In nucleotides, the CDR3 is TGTGCCAGCAGCAAAGGAACGGTAGCCACAGATACGCAGTATTTT.

The chain employs TRBV29-1 and TRBJ2-3, with D possibly being TRBD2 (5 bases). Germline V gives CDR1 SQVTM, CDR2 ANQGSEA. The CDR3 length is 15 residues. The ends were cut back, 6 bases at V and 0 bases at J, with 16 bases in the middle. CDR3 amino acids: CSVGGGLKSTDTQYF. As DNA, the CDR3 is TGCAGCGTCGGAGGAGGACTCAAGAGCACAGATACGCAGTATTTT.

About this clonotype itself: This may arise from a read error, as a much more abundant clone is one base away. This chain uses TRBV12-3 or TRBV12-4 with TRBJ2-5, with unresolved D. V gave up 7 bases and J gave up 0 bases, with 6 bases separating them. This CDR3 has 12 residues. DNA of the CDR3: TGTGCCAGCAATGCCCACCAAGAGACCCAGTACTTC. It specifies CASNAHQETQYF.

The rearrangement uses TRBV7-8 and TRBJ1-2; 7 bases align to TRBD1. J gave up 2 bases and V 5 bases, and 5 bases lay outside the gene matches. Germline V gene sequence: CDR1 SGHVS, CDR2 FQNEAQ. CDR3 length: 14 residues. The CDR3 DNA is TGTGCCAGCAGCCCCTGGGACAGAAACTATGGCTACACCTTC. As protein: CASSPWDRNYGYTF.

CDR3 region: CASSSYRGGYGYTF. The CDR3 coding sequence is TGTGCCAGCAGCTCTTACAGGGGCGGGTATGGCTACACCTTC. V usage is TRBV7-2 and J usage is TRBJ1-2; 7 bases align to TRBD1. Germline CDR1 and CDR2: SGHTA and FQGNSA. This CDR3 is 14 amino acids long. J gave up 5 bases and V 4 bases, and 7 bases lay outside the gene matches.

The gene calls are TRBV4-1 and TRBJ1-1; D gene ambiguous. V was cut by 2 bases and J by 1 base, with 11 bases left in between. The germline V gene encodes CDR1 MGHRA and CDR2 YSYEKL. This CDR3 spans 15 amino acids. The CDR3 DNA follows: TGCGCCAGCAGCCAACTTGGACTCACGAACACTGAAGCTTTCTTT. Its protein product is CASSQLGLTNTEAFF.

This clonotype was observed a few times. This chain links TRBV7-9 with TRBJ2-5; TRBD1 is a possible D gene (6 bases). Germline loops: CDR1 SEHNR, CDR2 FQNEAQ (reference sequence). V gave up 4 bases and J gave up 5 bases, with 14 bases separating them. This CDR3 contains 14 residues. This CDR3 is CASSWGLGDETQYF. CDR3 DNA: TGTGCCAGCAGCTGGGGGCTAGGGGACGAGACCCAGTACTTC.

The chain uses TRBV5-1 and TRBJ2-4; no clear D. Trimming pared 0 bases from V and 0 bases from J, leaving 1 base between. CDR1 is SGHRS and CDR2 is YFSETQ in the germline V gene. CDR3 length: 13 amino acids. CDR3 in DNA: TGCGCCAGCAGCTTGGAAGCCAAAAACATTCAGTACTTC. Translating gives CASSLEAKNIQYF.

CDR3 loop: CASRPTGDEQFF. The CDR3, as DNA: TGTGCCAGCAGGCCGACAGGGGATGAGCAGTTCTTC. The chain couples TRBV6-1 to TRBJ2-1; TRBD1 matches 8 bases. This CDR3 has 12 residues. Germline V CDR1 and CDR2: MNHNS, SASEGT. V trimming: 6 bases; J trimming: 8 bases; junction bases outside the gene matches: 3.

The chain couples TRBV28 to TRBJ1-1, with TRBD1 identical over 11 bases. Germline V CDR1 and CDR2: MDHEN, SYDVKM. The CDR3 has 15 amino acids. V shed 7 bases, J shed 1 base, and the junction held 5 bases outside the gene matches. CDR3 coding DNA: TGTGCCAGCACTTCGGACAGGGGGCGGAACACTGAAGCTTTCTTT. Protein product: CASTSDRGRNTEAFF. Together with reference TRBV28 and TRBJ1-1, the CDR3 gives the full variable domain: DVKVTQSSRYLVKRTGEKVFLECVQDMDHENMFWYRQDPGLGLRLIYFSYDVKMKEKGDIPEGYSVSREKKERFSLILESASTNQTSMYLCASTSDRGRNTEAFFGQGTRLTVV.

The rearrangement links TRBV4-1 to TRBJ2-1; perhaps D is TRBD1 or TRBD2 (5 bases each). This CDR3 region has 15 residues. V lost 3 bases and J 5 bases, leaving 14 bases between the germline ends. Germline V CDR1 and CDR2: MGHRA, YSYEKL. The CDR3, as DNA: TGCGCCAGCAGCCAGCCGGGGCTCGGAGACAATGAGCAGTTCTTC. Protein sequence: CASSQPGLGDNEQFF.

The chain has TRBV7-2 and TRBJ2-1; 14 bases match TRBD2. Per the germline V gene, CDR1 is SGHTA and CDR2 is FQGNSA. The length of the CDR3 is 17 residues. Trimming took 5 bases from V and 6 from J; bases not matched to a gene: 9. The CDR3 DNA sequence: TGTGCCAGCAGCCCGACTAGCGGGGGGGCTCTAAGCAATGAGCAGTTCTTC. Its protein is CASSPTSGGALSNEQFF.

This clonotype was counted a single time. The J gene is TRBJ2-3, the V gene TRBV7-9, with D perhaps matching TRBD2 (5 bases). Germline loops: CDR1 SEHNR, CDR2 FQNEAQ (reference sequence). The CDR3 is 12 residues long. V gave up 11 bases and J gave up 6 bases, with 15 bases separating them. Written as DNA, the CDR3 is TGTGCCCTGAAAACGGGGTGGGATACGCAGTATTTT. Encoded protein: CALKTGWDTQYF.

This clonotype was counted a few times. V and J are TRBV5-1 and TRBJ2-7; 12 nucleotides align to TRBD1. The germline CDR1 and CDR2 sequences are SGHRS and YFSETQ. This CDR3 spans 16 amino acids. V lost 1 base, J lost 7 bases, and 9 bases stayed unmatched. CDR3 nucleotide sequence: TGCGCCAGCAGCTTGCAGGGGGGACAGGGGGCTCAGGAGCAGTACTTC. Translated, it gives CASSLQGGQGAQEQYF.

This clonotype was found a few times. The chain uses TRBV2 and TRBJ2-7, with 8 bases lining up with TRBD2. The CDR3 runs to 14 residues. Trimming took 2 bases from V and 3 from J; bases not matched to a gene: 3. The germline V gene has CDR1 SNHLY and CDR2 FYNNEI. CDR3: CASSELAGNYEQYF. The CDR3 DNA sequence: TGTGCCAGCAGTGAACTAGCGGGTAACTACGAGCAGTACTTC.

This clonotype was detected only a few times. The V call is TRBV29-1, the J call TRBJ2-1; no clear D. The CDR3 loop spans 14 amino acids. Germline V lookup: CDR1 SQVTM, CDR2 ANQGSEA. V gave up 4 bases and J gave up 0 bases, with 10 bases separating them. The CDR3 DNA reads TGCAGCGTTGTTGGCAGCAGCTCCTACAATGAGCAGTTCTTC. It specifies CSVVGSSSYNEQFF.